Listed below are T cell receptor beta chains from one sample, sequenced in a study of blood T cells in healthy people across ages. One entry per CDR3 protein, called by TCRdb with MiXCR from the 5' RACE reads. The repertoire includes a few hundred thousand distinct CDR3 sequences, 27% of them detected once, and about 18% sits in the top ten. Sample: blood. The receptors shown here come from a woman between 65 and 79 years old in good health. Each CDR3 is given with its conserved first and last residue. Fields, in order: D gene, J gene, clone size, V gene, CDR3 DNA, CDR3 protein. The D gene is left open where the match is weak. Size is omitted from some rows. Given values are once, few, many or a class for expanded clones.

NA,TRBJ1-2,NA,TRBV30,TGTGCCTGGAGAAAGGACCAGAGCGTCCTCACCTTC,CAWRKDQSVLTF
TRBD2,TRBJ2-7,few,TRBV20-1,TGCAGTGCTAGCCTAGCGGGCGCAAACGAGCAGTACTTC,CSASLAGANEQYF
NA,TRBJ2-2,few,TRBV6-2/TRBV6-3,TGTGCCAGCTCAAGAAATAGCAGGACCGGGGAGCTGTTTTTT,CASSRNSRTGELFF
NA,TRBJ2-5,NA,TRBV29-1,TGCAGCGTTGACCGGACGCCCGGGGAGACCCAGTACTTC,CSVDRTPGETQYF
NA,TRBJ2-3,once,TRBV14,TGTGCCAGCAGCCAAGCCCTCTTCACGCGGTATTTT,CASSQALFTRYF
NA,TRBJ2-7,few,TRBV5-1,TGCGCCAGCAGTTCGGGAAGGAACCCCTGCGAGCAGTACTTC,CASSSGRNPCEQYF
NA,TRBJ2-5,NA,TRBV4-2,TGTGCCAGCAGCCCTAAACCAGGAGAGACCCAGTACTTC,CASSPKPGETQYF
NA,TRBJ2-5,NA,TRBV5-6,TGTGCCAGCAGCTTCCGTCTGGGGACCCAGTACTTC,CASSFRLGTQYF
NA,TRBJ2-1,many,TRBV30,TGTGCCTGTCTCGGGTCCCCCAACAATGAGCAGTTCTTC,CACLGSPNNEQFF
NA,TRBJ2-7,NA,TRBV6-5,TGTGCCAGCAGTTACTCTCGGGGCTACTACGAGCAGTACTTC,CASSYSRGYYEQYF